This T cell receptor beta chain originates from a study of shared clonotypes between healthy human individuals. TCRdb keeps only in-frame clones here, not all; method: immunoSEQ multiplex PCR. This sample has around 1.9 million clones, with roughly 91% found just once. V lost 3 bases and J lost 4, with 5 bases in between. CDR1 SNHLY and CDR2 FYNNEI come from the germline V gene. This CDR3 has 12 residues. CD8 cells classed as naive were CD45RO-negative and positively selected for CCR7, excluding terminally differentiated effector memory CD45RA+ cells. Sequencing was done on a sample of naive CD8+ T cells from PBMCs. This sequence was found in a man younger than 30 in good health. Some clones in this sample may be carry-over from other donors' samples. The chain has TRBV2 and TRBJ2-3; the D is unclear. CDR3: CASSDSPDTQYF. For the CDR3, the DNA is TGTGCCAGCAGTGATTCTCCAGATACGCAGTATTTT.